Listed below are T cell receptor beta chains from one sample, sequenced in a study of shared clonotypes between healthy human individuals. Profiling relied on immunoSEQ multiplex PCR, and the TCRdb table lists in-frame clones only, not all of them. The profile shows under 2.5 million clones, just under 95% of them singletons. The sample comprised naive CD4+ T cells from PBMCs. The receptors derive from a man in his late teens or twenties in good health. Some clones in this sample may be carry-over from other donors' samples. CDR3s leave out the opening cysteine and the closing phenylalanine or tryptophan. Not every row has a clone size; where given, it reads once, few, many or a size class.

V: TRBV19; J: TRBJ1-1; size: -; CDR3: ASRNLGEAF
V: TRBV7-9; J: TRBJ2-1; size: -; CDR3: ATRGVGAYNEQF
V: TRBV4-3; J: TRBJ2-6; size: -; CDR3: ASSPPPFLSGANVLT
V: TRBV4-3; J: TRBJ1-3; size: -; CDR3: ASSQEVHAGNTIY
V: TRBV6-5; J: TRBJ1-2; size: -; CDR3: ASSYNRGDGYT
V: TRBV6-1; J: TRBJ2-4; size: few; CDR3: ASSAPASKNIQY
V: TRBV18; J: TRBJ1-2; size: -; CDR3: ASSLGVEYGYT
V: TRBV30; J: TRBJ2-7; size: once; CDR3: AWSVANSYEQY
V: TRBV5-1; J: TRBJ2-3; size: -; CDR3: ASSKETGQAQY
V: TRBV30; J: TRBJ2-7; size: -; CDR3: AWSVGQGTDEQY
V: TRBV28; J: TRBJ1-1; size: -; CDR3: ASSAPARTGARAF
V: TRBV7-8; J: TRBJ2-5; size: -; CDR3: ASSYQGLAGAETQY
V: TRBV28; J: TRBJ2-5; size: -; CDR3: ASRPARPGTQY
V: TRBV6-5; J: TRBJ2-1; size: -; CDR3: ASSSGLAGKVEQF
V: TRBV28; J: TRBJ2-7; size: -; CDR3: ASSLSPGGSYEQY
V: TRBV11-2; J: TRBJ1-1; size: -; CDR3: ASSSGALLAF